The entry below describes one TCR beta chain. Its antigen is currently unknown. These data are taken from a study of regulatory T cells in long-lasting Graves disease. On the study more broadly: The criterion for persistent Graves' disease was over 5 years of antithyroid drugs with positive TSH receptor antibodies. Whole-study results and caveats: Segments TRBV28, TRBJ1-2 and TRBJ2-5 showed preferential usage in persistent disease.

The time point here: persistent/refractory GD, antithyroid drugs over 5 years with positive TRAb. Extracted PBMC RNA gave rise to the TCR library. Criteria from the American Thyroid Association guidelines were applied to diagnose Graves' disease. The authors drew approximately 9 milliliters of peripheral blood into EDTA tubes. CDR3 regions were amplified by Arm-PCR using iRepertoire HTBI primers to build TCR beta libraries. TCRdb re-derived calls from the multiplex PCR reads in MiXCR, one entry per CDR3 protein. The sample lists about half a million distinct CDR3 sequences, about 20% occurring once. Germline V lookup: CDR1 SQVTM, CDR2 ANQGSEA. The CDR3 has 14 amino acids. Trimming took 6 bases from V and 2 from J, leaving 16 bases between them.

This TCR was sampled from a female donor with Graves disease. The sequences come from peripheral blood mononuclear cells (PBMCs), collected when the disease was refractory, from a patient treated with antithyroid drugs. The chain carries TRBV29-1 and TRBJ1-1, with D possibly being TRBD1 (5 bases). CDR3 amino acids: CSVPRAGPNTEAFF. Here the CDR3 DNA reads TGCAGCGTCCCCAGGGCTGGTCCAAACACTGAAGCTTTCTTT.